This T cell receptor (beta chain) was identified in a study of cytomegalovirus exposure and HLA in healthy donors. General observations from the study: Reports state that TCR beta sequences accurately predicted most subjects' HLA-A and HLA-B alleles. Some TCR beta chains (around 160 of them) were listed as cytomegalovirus-associated. Likely technical artifact: a cluster of highly shared sequence variants. CMV serostatus stood as the only immune exposure information on hand.

To note about this clone: The antigen remains unidentified.

PCR was performed using 60 Vbeta and 13 Jbeta primers. Only in-frame clones appear in the TCRdb table, and some are missing; sequencing was by immunoSEQ multiplex PCR. The sample holds approximately 170,000 clones, 85% seen once. The CDR3 contains 16 residues. CDR1 is MNHNY and CDR2 is SVGAGI in the germline V gene (reference sequence). V dropped 0 bases and J dropped 4 bases, with 14 bases sitting between them. The sequencing sample was made of PBMCs. The rearrangement joins TRBV6-6 to TRBJ2-3; TRBD2 might be the D (6 bases). This TCR was recovered from a man aged 25 to 45 in good health and CMV-seropositive. This CDR3 reads CASSYSQLAGPDTQYF. In nucleotides, the CDR3 is TGTGCCAGCAGTTACTCGCAACTAGCTGGGCCAGATACGCAGTATTTT.